Sequencing of this T cell receptor beta chain was carried out in a study of Ad26.COV2.S vaccination and SARS-CoV-2 variants. Whole-study context: The study gave Ad26.COV2.S intramuscularly, once or twice 56 days apart.

TCRdb's table, derived via immunoSEQ multiplex PCR, lists solely in-frame clones and lacks some. This sample has some 410,000 clones, with 92% found just once. The germline V gene encodes CDR1 MDHEN and CDR2 SYDVKM. The CDR3 has 16 residues. The V end was cut by 5 bases, the J end by 8 bases, with 19 bases between. Study-wide results and caveats: Breadth of non-spike TCRs did not differ between vaccinees and placebo recipients.

Treatment of the sample: about 20 received Ad26.COV2.S at low or high dose, single or two shots; 5 received placebo; per-sample allocation not given. Samples analyzed were those drawn on day 63 after the first vaccine or placebo injection. This adult donor, from Boston, was 18-55 years old. Comments on this clone: The target antigen is unknown.

The genes are TRBV28 and TRBJ1-6, with D perhaps TRBD1 (5 bases). The sample here was peripheral blood, taken in a trial of Ad26.COV2.S vaccine versus placebo. The clonotype comes from a person between 18 and 65 years old who received the Ad26.COV2.S COVID-19 vaccine or a placebo. CDR3 sequence (DNA): TGTGCCAGCAGTGTAAGTGCCGGGACGCACCATTCACCCCTCCACTTT. Encoded protein: CASSVSAGTHHSPLHF.